This entry describes one T cell receptor (beta chain). What it binds is not known. Making each TCR library took 3,500 to 4,000 ng of total RNA. The team made cDNA by running eight separate reactions for each sample. Each UMI harboured a 6-nucleotide sample barcode and was appended via template switching. One entry per CDR3 protein, without DNA, is what TCRdb gives after re-calling the 5' RACE reads. The data include 70,000 to 95,000 distinct CDR3 sequences; the top ten clones carry approximately 7%. This entry is derived from a study of monozygotic twins with inflammatory bowel disease. Whole-study findings and limits: Twins with IBD had fewer clonotypes in common with others than healthy twins, particularly during disease activity.

The CDR3 spans 13 residues. Germline assignment: CDR1 DFQATT and CDR2 SNEGSKA (reference sequence). The rearrangement links TRBV20-1 to TRBJ2-7. The origin of this receptor is a human donor with ulcerative colitis or Crohn's disease, or a healthy co-twin of an affected twin (not recorded which). Sequences were obtained from blood. The CDR3 spells CSARLASGYEQYF.